Shown below are 11 T cell receptor beta chains from a single sample sequenced in a study of blood T cell repertoires in COVID-19. TCRdb keeps only in-frame clones here, not all; method: immunoSEQ multiplex PCR. The sample lists 100,000 or so clones, almost 80% occurring once. Input material: peripheral blood. The receptor set was obtained from a man aged 65 to 79 with active or convalescent COVID-19.

The chain combines TRBV9 with TRBJ1-2; D uncertain. The V gene's germline CDR1 is SGDLS and CDR2 YYNGEE. The CDR3 runs to 12 residues. V lost 0 bases to trimming and J lost 5 bases, with 5 bases between them. This CDR3 is CASSVAGYGYTF. The CDR3 coding sequence is TGTGCCAGCAGCGTAGCGGGGTATGGCTACACCTTC.

This clone has just one count. The V gene is TRBV19, the J gene TRBJ2-4; 11 bases align to TRBD1. J lost 8 bases, V lost 5 bases, and 8 bases had no gene match. CDR1 is LNHDA and CDR2 is SQIVND in the germline V gene (reference sequence). The length of the CDR3 is 15 residues. The CDR3 nucleotides are TGTGCCAGTAGTCTCCCGGGGACAGGGGGATACATTCAGTACTTC. This encodes CASSLPGTGGYIQYF.

Here the CDR3 DNA reads TGTGCCAGTAGTATTCCCCCGACAGGGAGAGTCGACAATGAGCAGTTCTTC. It translates to CASSIPPTGRVDNEQFF. The chain carries TRBV19 and TRBJ2-1, with 7 bases matching TRBD1. Germline V gives CDR1 LNHDA, CDR2 SQIVND (reference sequence). This CDR3 comprises 17 residues. V lost 3 bases to trimming and J lost 5 bases; unmatched junction nucleotides: 13.

The chain combines TRBV27 with TRBJ2-3; 10 nucleotides match TRBD1. There are 18 residues in the CDR3. V shed 5 bases, J shed 6 bases, and the junction held 17 bases outside the gene matches. CDR1 MNHEY and CDR2 SMNVEV come from the germline V gene (reference sequence). CDR3 region: CASSLYWGGTGVLDTQYF. The CDR3 bases are TGTGCCAGCAGTCTCTATTGGGGAGGGACAGGGGTTCTGGATACGCAGTATTTT.

This clone is a singleton in its sample. The chain uses TRBV7-2 and TRBJ2-2, with 13 bases lining up with TRBD2. This CDR3 comprises 16 residues. V gave up 6 bases and J gave up 4 bases; unmatched junction bases: 5. Germline values: CDR1 SGHTA, CDR2 FQGNSA. CDR3 region: CASSSGLAGLTGELFF. CDR3 DNA: TGTGCCAGCAGTTCGGGACTAGCGGGACTCACCGGGGAGCTGTTTTTT.

V gene TRBV6-1 combines with J gene TRBJ2-1, with TRBD1 matching 11 bases. V lost 4 bases to trimming and J lost 5 bases; unmatched junction nucleotides: 4. Germline V gives CDR1 MNHNS, CDR2 SASEGT. The CDR3 runs 15 residues. DNA of the CDR3: TGTGCCAGCAGTGCCTGGGACAGGGGGGACAATGAGCAGTTCTTC. It yields the protein CASSAWDRGDNEQFF.

The chain links TRBV6-1 to TRBJ2-5; 9 bases are shared with TRBD2. Germline V gene sequence: CDR1 MNHNS, CDR2 SASEGT. With 2 bases clipped from V and 2 bases from J, the junction kept 6 bases outside the gene matches. This CDR3 is built from 16 residues. The CDR3 here is CASSETWLAGQETQYF. The CDR3, as DNA: TGTGCCAGCAGTGAAACGTGGCTAGCGGGACAAGAGACCCAGTACTTC.

The chain carries TRBV30 and TRBJ1-6; a weak D match, TRBD1 (6 bases). The V and J ends lost 0 bases and 6 bases respectively, with 12 bases between them. Germline CDR1 is GTSNPN and CDR2 is SVGIG (reference sequence). This CDR3 comprises 15 residues. The CDR3 DNA sequence: TGTGCCTGGAGTGTGGACAGCTTGTCTAATTCACCCCTCCACTTT. Translated, it gives CAWSVDSLSNSPLHF.

This chain uses TRBV19 with TRBJ1-2; 7 positions agree with TRBD1. Germline V gene sequence: CDR1 LNHDA, CDR2 SQIVND (reference sequence). The CDR3 is 14 amino acids. V was pared by 9 bases and J by 3 bases, with 10 bases of the junction left unmatched. The CDR3 region is CASSPLGTDYGYTF. The CDR3 coding sequence is TGTGCCAGCTCACCCCTCGGGACAGACTATGGCTACACCTTC.

The rearrangement links TRBV27 to TRBJ1-2; 10 bases fit TRBD1. CDR3 size: 15 residues. The junction had 10 bases not matched to a gene; V was cut back by 7 bases and J by 5 bases. The germline gives CDR1 MNHEY, CDR2 SMNVEV (reference sequence). CDR3 region: CASTPGQGVWYGYTF. Written as DNA, the CDR3 is TGTGCCAGCACCCCAGGACAGGGGGTTTGGTATGGCTACACCTTC.

This chain uses TRBV9 with TRBJ1-2; D unclear. V lost 0 bases and J 0 bases, leaving 6 bases between the germline ends. This CDR3 has 14 amino acids. Germline lookup yields CDR1 SGDLS and CDR2 YYNGEE. The CDR3, as DNA: TGTGCCAGCAGCGTAGACAGCTCTAACTATGGCTACACCTTC. It is translated as CASSVDSSNYGYTF.